Listed below are T cell receptor beta chains from one sample, sequenced in a study of identical twins' blood T cells. TCRdb recomputed calls from the 5' RACE reads with MiXCR, one row per CDR3 protein. The data hold roughly 340,000 distinct CDR3 sequences, with over 25% observed a single time. Sequencing was carried out using PBMCs. Every receptor here comes from a woman aged 18 to 50 in good health. Both conserved end residues are part of each CDR3. A D gene is named only where the DNA matches it firmly. Where a row states a size, it is once, few, many or the class of an expanded clone; other rows omit it.

abundance: many; v_gene: TRBV6-2/TRBV6-3; j_gene: TRBJ2-7; d_gene: .; CDR3nt: TGTGCCAGCATTAGCGGTCCCTACGAGCAGTACTTC; CDR3aa: CASISGPYEQYF
abundance: .; v_gene: TRBV11-2; j_gene: TRBJ2-5; d_gene: .; CDR3nt: TGTGCCAGCAGTCTCACTCTCGCGGCTCAAGAGACCCAGTACTTC; CDR3aa: CASSLTLAAQETQYF
abundance: few; v_gene: TRBV6-5; j_gene: TRBJ1-6; d_gene: TRBD1; CDR3nt: TGTGCCAGCAGTTACTCCGGGACAGGGGGAAATTCACCCCTCCACTTT; CDR3aa: CASSYSGTGGNSPLHF
abundance: many; v_gene: TRBV24-1; j_gene: TRBJ2-1; d_gene: .; CDR3nt: TGTGCCACCAGTGATTTTAAGACGAATGAGCAGTTCTTC; CDR3aa: CATSDFKTNEQFF
abundance: .; v_gene: TRBV7-2; j_gene: TRBJ1-1; d_gene: .; CDR3nt: TGTACCAACAGCTTGGGCTCCAACACTGAAGCTTTCTTT; CDR3aa: CTNSLGSNTEAFF
abundance: .; v_gene: TRBV11-2; j_gene: TRBJ2-5; d_gene: .; CDR3nt: TGTGCCAGCAGTCGCACCGGGACACTGTACCAAGAGACCCAGTACTTC; CDR3aa: CASSRTGTLYQETQYF
abundance: many; v_gene: TRBV5-1; j_gene: TRBJ2-3; d_gene: TRBD2; CDR3nt: TGCGCCAGCAGCTCGACTACTAGCGCGACGGGGGATACGCAGTATTTT; CDR3aa: CASSSTTSATGDTQYF
abundance: few; v_gene: TRBV30; j_gene: TRBJ1-2; d_gene: .; CDR3nt: TGTGCCTGGAGTGGGGATAGTGGCTACACCTTC; CDR3aa: CAWSGDSGYTF
abundance: .; v_gene: TRBV29-1; j_gene: TRBJ2-1; d_gene: .; CDR3nt: TGCAGCGACCGAGGGGTGTCCTACAATGAGCAGTTCTTC; CDR3aa: CSDRGVSYNEQFF
abundance: few; v_gene: TRBV2; j_gene: TRBJ1-6; d_gene: .; CDR3nt: TGTGCCAGCAGTGAAGAGGAAGATTCACCCCTCCACTTT; CDR3aa: CASSEEEDSPLHF
abundance: .; v_gene: TRBV5-8; j_gene: TRBJ2-7; d_gene: .; CDR3nt: TGTGCCAGCAACCGACGGAGAGTTGGGTACTTC; CDR3aa: CASNRRRVGYF
abundance: .; v_gene: TRBV20-1; j_gene: TRBJ2-1; d_gene: .; CDR3nt: TGCAGTGCCCGGCGAGTGGAACATGAGCAGTTCTTC; CDR3aa: CSARRVEHEQFF
abundance: few; v_gene: TRBV20-1; j_gene: TRBJ1-6; d_gene: .; CDR3nt: TGCAGTGCCAACCCCCTTTCCTCATCTTCACCCCTCCACTTT; CDR3aa: CSANPLSSSSPLHF
abundance: many; v_gene: TRBV10-3; j_gene: TRBJ1-2; d_gene: TRBD1; CDR3nt: TGTGCCATCAGTAAGGGACAGACCCAATATGGCTACACCTTC; CDR3aa: CAISKGQTQYGYTF